Given below is one TCR beta chain in context. Generated by immunoSEQ multiplex PCR, the TCRdb table keeps only in-frame clones and is missing some. Here the sample spans some 530,000 clones, roughly 80% being singletons. This CDR3 has 16 amino acids. Germline-derived CDR1 and CDR2 are LGHNA and YNFKEQ. V gave up 0 bases and J gave up 6 bases; unmatched junction bases: 7. This entry belongs to a study of shared clonotypes between healthy human individuals. Sequenced: PBMCs. The V call is TRBV4-2, the J call TRBJ2-1; 8 bases line up with TRBD2. This sequence was found in a middle-aged woman in good health. Some clones in this sample may be carry-over from other donors' samples. The CDR3 DNA follows: TGTGCCAGCAGCCAAGAGGGACTAGGGGATGGCAATGAGCAGTTCTTC. Protein product: CASSQEGLGDGNEQFF.